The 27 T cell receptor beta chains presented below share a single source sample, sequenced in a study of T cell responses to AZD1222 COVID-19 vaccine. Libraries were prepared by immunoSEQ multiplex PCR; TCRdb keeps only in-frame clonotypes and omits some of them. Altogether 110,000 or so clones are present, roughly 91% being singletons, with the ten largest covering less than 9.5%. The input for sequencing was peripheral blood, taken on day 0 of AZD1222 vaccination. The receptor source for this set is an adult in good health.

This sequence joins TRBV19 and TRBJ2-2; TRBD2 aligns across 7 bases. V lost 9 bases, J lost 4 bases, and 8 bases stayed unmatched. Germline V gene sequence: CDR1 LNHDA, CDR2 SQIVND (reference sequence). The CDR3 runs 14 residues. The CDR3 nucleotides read TGTGCCAGCCAAAGGGGCGGGGGCACCGGGGAGCTGTTTTTT. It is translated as CASQRGGGTGELFF.

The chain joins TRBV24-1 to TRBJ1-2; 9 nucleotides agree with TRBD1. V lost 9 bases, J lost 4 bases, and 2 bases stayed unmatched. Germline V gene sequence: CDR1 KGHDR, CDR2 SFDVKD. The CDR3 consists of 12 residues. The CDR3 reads CATGQGSYGYTF. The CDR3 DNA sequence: TGTGCCACCGGACAGGGGTCCTATGGCTACACCTTC.

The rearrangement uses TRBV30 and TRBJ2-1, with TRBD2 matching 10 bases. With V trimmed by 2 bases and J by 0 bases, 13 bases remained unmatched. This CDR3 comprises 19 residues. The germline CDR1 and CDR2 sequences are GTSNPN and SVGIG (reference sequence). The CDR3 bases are TGTGCCTGGAGTTTCGGACTAGCGGCCTTAAGGAGCTCCTACAATGAGCAGTTCTTC. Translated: CAWSFGLAALRSSYNEQFF. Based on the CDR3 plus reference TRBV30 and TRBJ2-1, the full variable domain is SQTIHQWPATLVQPVGSPLSLECTVEGTSNPNLYWYRQAAGRGLQLLFYSVGIGQISSEVPQNLSASRPQDRQFILSSKKLLLSDSGFYLCAWSFGLAALRSSYNEQFFGPGTRLTVL.

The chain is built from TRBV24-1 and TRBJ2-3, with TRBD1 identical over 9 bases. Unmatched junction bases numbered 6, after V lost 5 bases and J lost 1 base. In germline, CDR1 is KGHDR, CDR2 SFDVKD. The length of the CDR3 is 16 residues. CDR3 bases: TGTGCCACCAGTGGATGGGGACAGGGTGGCACAGATACGCAGTATTTT. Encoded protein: CATSGWGQGGTDTQYF.

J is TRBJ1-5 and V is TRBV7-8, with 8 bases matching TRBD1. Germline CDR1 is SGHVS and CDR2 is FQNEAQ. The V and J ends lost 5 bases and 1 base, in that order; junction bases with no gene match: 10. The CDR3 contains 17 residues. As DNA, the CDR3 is TGTGCCAGCAGCCAGGGGCAGGGGGCTGGGAGCAATCAGCCCCAGCATTTT. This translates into CASSQGQGAGSNQPQHF.

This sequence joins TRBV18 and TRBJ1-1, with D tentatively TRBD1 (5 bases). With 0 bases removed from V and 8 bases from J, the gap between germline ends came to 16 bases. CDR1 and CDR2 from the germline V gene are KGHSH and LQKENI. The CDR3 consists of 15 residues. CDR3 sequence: CASSPPGRQTSEAFF. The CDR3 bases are TGTGCCAGCTCACCACCGGGGAGACAGACTTCAGAAGCTTTCTTT.

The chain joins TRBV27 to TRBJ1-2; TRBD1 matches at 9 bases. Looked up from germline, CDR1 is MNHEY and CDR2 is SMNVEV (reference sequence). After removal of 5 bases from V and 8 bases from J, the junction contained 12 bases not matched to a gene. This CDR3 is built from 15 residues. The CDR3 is CASSATGTGLRGYTF. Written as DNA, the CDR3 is TGTGCCAGCAGTGCGACCGGGACAGGGCTAAGGGGCTACACCTTC.

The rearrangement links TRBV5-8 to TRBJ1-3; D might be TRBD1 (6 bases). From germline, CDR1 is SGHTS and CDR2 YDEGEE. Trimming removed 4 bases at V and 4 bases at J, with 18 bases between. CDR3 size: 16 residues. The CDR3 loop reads CASSDGTKVAGNTIYF. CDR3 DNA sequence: TGTGCCAGCAGCGACGGGACAAAGGTTGCCGGAAACACCATATATTTT.

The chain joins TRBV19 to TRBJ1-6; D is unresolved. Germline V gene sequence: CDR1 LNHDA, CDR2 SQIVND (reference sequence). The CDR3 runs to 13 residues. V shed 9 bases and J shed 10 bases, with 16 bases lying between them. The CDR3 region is CASRAPGGSPLHF. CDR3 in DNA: TGTGCCAGCCGGGCCCCAGGAGGCTCACCCCTCCACTTT. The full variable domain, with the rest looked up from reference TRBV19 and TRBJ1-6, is DGGITQSPKYLFRKEGQNVTLSCEQNLNHDAMYWYRQDPGQGLRLIYYSQIVNDFQKGDIAEGYSVSREKKESFPLTVTSAQKNPTAFYLCASRAPGGSPLHFGNGTRLTVT.

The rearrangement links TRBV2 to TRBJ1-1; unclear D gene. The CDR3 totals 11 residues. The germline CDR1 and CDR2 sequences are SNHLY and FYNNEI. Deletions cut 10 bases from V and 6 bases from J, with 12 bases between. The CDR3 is CATSRGAEAFF. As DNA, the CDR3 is TGTGCCACCAGCCGTGGGGCTGAAGCTTTCTTT.

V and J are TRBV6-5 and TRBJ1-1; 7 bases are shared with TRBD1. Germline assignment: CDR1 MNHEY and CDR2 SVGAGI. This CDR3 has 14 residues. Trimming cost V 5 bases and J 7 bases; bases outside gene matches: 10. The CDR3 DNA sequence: TGTGCCAGCAGTCGGGGTGGACAGGCCTTTGAAGCTTTCTTT. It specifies CASSRGGQAFEAFF.

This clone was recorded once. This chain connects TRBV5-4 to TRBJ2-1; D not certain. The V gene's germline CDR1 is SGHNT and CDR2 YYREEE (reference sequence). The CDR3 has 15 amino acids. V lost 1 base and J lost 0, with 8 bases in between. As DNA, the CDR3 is TGTGCCAGCAGCTTGCCCGACCGCTCCTACAATGAGCAGTTCTTC. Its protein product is CASSLPDRSYNEQFF.

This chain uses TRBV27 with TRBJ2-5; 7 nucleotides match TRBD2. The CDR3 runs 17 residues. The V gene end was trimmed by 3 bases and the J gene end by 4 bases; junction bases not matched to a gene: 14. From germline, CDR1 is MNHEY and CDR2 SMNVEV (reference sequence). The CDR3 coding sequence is TGTGCCAGCAGTTTCGGCCAGGAGGCGGGAGTTGCAGAGACCCAGTACTTC. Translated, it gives CASSFGQEAGVAETQYF.

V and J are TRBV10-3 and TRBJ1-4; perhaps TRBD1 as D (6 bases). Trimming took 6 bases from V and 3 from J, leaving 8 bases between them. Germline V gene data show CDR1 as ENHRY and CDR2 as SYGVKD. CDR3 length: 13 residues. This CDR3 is CAISRGPNEKLFF. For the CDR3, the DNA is TGTGCCATCAGCAGGGGACCTAATGAAAAACTGTTTTTT.

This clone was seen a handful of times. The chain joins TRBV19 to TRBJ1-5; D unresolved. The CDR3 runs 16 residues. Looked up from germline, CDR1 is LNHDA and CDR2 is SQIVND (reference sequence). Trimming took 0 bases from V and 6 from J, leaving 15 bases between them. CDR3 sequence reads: CASSIDSFPGFQPQHF. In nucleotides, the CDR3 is TGTGCCAGTAGTATAGATAGCTTCCCAGGATTTCAGCCCCAGCATTTT.

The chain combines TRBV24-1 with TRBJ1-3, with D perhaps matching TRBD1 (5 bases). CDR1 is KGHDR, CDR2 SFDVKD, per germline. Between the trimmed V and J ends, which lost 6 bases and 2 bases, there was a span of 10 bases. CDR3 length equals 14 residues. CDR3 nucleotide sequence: TGTGCCACCAGTTCCGGGACGGCTGGAAACACCATATATTTT. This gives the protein CATSSGTAGNTIYF.

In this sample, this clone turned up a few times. This CDR3 reads CASSSLDQSEQYF. The CDR3 DNA follows: TGTGCCAGCTCATCCCTTGACCAGTCCGAGCAGTACTTC. This rearrangement joins TRBV18 to TRBJ2-7; no definite D call. The germline gives CDR1 KGHSH, CDR2 LQKENI. V lost 5 bases, J lost 6 bases, and 14 bases lay in between. This CDR3 comprises 13 residues.

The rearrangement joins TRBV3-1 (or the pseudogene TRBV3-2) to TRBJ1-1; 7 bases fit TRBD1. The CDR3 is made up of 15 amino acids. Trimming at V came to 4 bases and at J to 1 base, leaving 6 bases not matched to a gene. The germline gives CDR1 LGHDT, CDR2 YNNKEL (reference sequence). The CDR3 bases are TGTGCCAGCAGCCTCCACAGGGGTCCGAACACTGAAGCTTTCTTT. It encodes CASSLHRGPNTEAFF.

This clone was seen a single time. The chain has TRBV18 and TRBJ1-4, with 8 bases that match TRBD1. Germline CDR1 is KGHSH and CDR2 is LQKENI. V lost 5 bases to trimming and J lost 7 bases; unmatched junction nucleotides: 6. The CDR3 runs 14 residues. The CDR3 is CASSSQGAGEKLFF. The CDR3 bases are TGTGCCAGCTCATCCCAGGGGGCGGGTGAAAAACTGTTTTTT. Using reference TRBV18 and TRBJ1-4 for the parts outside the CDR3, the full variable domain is NAGVMQNPRHLVRRRGQEARLRCSPMKGHSHVYWYRQLPEEGLKFMVYLQKENIIDESGMPKERFSAEFPKEGPSILRIQQVVRGDSAAYFCASSSQGAGEKLFFGSGTQLSVL.

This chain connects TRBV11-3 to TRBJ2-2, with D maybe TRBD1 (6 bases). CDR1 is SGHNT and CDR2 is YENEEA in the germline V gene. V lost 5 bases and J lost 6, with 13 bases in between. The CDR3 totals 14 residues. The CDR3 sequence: CASSPTPGAGELFF. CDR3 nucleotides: TGTGCCAGCAGCCCCACACCAGGGGCCGGGGAGCTGTTTTTT.

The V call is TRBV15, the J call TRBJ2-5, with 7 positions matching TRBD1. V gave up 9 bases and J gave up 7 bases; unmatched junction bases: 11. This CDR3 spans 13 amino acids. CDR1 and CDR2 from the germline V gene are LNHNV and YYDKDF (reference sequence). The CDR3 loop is CATSRGQMGTQYF. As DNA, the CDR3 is TGTGCCACGTCTCGGGGACAGATGGGGACCCAGTACTTC.

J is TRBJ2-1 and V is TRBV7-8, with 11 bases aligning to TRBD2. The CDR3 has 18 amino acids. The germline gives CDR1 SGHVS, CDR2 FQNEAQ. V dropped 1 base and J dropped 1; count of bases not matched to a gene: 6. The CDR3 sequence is CASSLVLAGGMSYNEQFF. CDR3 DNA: TGTGCCAGCAGCTTAGTCCTAGCGGGAGGTATGTCCTACAATGAGCAGTTCTTC. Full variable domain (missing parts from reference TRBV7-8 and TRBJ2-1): GAGVSQSPRYKVAKRGQDVALRCDPISGHVSLFWYQQALGQGPEFLTYFQNEAQLDKSGLPSDRFFAERPEGSVSTLKIQRTQQEDSAVYLCASSLVLAGGMSYNEQFFGPGTRLTVL.

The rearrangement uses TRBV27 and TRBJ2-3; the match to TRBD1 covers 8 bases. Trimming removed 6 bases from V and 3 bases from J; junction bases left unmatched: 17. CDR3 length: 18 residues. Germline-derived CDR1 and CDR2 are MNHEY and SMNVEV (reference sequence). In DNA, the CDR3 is TGTGCCAGCAGCCTAAGGACAGGGATTGATGGTGGGACAGATACGCAGTATTTT. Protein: CASSLRTGIDGGTDTQYF.

The chain's CDR3 is CASSPGQGSTGELFF. In nucleotides, the CDR3 is TGTGCCAGCAGCCCGGGACAGGGAAGCACCGGGGAGCTGTTTTTT. The chain is built from TRBV7-2 and TRBJ2-2, with 9 bases matching TRBD1. This CDR3 contains 15 residues. Germline-derived CDR1 and CDR2 are SGHTA and FQGNSA. Trimming removed 5 bases from V and 4 bases from J; junction bases left unmatched: 5.

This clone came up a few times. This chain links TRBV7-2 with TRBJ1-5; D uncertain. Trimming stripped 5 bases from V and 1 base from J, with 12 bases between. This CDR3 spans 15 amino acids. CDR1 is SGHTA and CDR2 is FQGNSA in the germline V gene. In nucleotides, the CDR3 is TGTGCCAGCAGCCCCATTCGGGGAAGCAATCAGCCCCAGCATTTT. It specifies CASSPIRGSNQPQHF.

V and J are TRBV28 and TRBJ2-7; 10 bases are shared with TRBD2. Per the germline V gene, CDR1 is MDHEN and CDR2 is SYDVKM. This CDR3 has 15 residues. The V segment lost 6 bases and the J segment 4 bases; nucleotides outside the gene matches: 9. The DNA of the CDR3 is TGTGCCAGCAGCCGCCAAGCGGGAGGGTGGTACGAGCAGTACTTC. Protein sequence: CASSRQAGGWYEQYF.

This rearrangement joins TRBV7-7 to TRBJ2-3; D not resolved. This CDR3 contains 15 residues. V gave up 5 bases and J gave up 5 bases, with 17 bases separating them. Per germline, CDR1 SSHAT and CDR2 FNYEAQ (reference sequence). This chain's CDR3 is CASSPTPGNQDTQYF. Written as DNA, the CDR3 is TGTGCCAGCAGCCCGACACCGGGCAACCAAGATACGCAGTATTTT.